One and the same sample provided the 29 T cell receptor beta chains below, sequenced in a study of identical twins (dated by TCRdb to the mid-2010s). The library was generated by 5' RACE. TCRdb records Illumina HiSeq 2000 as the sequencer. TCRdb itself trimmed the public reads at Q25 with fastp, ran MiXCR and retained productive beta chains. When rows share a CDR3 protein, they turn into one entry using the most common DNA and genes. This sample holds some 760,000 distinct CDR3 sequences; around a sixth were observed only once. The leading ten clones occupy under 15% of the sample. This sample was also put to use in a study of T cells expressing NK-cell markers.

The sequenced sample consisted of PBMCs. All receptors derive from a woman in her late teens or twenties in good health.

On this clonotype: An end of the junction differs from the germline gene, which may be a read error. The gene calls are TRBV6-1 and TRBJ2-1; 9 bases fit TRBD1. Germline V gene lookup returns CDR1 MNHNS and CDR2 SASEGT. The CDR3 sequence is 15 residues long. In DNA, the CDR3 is TGTGCCAGCAGGGAAGCAGCGGGACAGGGTGGCGAGCAGTTCTTC. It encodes CASREAAGQGGEQFF.

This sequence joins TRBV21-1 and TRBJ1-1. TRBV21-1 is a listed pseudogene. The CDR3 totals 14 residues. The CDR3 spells CASSTPQFSTEAFF. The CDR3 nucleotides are TGTGCCAGCAGCACCCCACAGTTCTCCACTGAAGCTTTCTTT.

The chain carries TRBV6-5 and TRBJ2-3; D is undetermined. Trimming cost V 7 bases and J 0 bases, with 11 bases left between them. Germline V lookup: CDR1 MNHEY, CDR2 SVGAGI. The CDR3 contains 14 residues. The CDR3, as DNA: TGTGCCAGCATTTCGGGTCCCAGCACAGATACGCAGTATTTT. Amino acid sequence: CASISGPSTDTQYF.

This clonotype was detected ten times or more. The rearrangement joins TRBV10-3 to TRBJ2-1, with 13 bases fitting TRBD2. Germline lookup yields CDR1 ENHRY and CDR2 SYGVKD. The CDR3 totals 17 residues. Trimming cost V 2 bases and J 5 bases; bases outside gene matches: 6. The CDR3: CAISEGLAGASNNEQFF. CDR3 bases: TGTGCCATCAGTGAGGGACTAGCGGGGGCCTCAAACAATGAGCAGTTCTTC.

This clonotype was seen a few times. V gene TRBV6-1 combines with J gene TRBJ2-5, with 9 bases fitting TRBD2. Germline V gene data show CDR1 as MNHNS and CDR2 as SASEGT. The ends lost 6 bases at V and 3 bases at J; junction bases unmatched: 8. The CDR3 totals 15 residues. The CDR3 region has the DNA TGTGCCAGCAGCTCCCTTGGACTAGCGAAAGAGACCCAGTACTTC. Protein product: CASSSLGLAKETQYF.

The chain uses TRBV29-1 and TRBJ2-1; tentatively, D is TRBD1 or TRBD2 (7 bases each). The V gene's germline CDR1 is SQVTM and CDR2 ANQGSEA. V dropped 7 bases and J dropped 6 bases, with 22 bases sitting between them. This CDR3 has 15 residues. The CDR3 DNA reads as TGCAGCGGAGGACAGGCGGGAGTATCGGGCAATGAGCAGTTCTTC. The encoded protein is CSGGQAGVSGNEQFF.

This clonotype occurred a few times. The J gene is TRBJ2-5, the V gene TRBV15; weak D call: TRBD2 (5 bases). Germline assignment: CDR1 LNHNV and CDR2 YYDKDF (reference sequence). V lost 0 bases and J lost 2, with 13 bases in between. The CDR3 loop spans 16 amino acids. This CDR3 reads CATSRDKRSIQETQYF. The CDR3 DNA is TGTGCCACCAGCAGAGATAAGCGGAGCATACAAGAGACCCAGTACTTC.

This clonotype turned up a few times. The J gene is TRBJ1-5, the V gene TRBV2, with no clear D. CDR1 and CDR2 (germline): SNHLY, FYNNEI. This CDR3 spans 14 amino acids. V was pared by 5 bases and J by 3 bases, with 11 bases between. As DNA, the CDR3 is TGTGCCAGCAGTTTAGTCAGCTCCAATCAGCCCCAGCATTTT. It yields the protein CASSLVSSNQPQHF.

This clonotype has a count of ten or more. The CDR3 nucleotides are TGTGCCAGCACCAGGTCAGGAAAGACTGAAGCTTTCTTT. Protein: CASTRSGKTEAFF. V and J are TRBV12-3 or TRBV12-4 and TRBJ1-1, with D unclear. This CDR3 has 13 residues. Trimming stripped 7 bases from V and 5 bases from J, with 14 bases between.

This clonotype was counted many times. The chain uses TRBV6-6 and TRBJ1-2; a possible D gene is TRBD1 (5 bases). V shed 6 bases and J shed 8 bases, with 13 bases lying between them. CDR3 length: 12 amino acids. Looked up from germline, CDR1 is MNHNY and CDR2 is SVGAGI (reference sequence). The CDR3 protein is CASRLGEGGYTF. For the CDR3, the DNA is TGTGCCAGCAGGTTGGGGGAGGGAGGCTACACCTTC.

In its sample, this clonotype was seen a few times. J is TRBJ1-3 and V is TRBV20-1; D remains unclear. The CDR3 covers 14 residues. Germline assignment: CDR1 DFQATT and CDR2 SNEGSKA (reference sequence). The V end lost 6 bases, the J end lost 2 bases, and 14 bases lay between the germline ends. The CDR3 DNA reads TGCAGTGCGCTCAGGAGGTCGGCTGGAAACACCATATATTTT. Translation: CSALRRSAGNTIYF.

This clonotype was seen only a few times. DNA of the CDR3: TGCGCCAGCAGCTTGGCCTCCCCGGGGCCAGATACGCAGTATTTT. Encoded protein: CASSLASPGPDTQYF. This chain links TRBV5-1 with TRBJ2-3; D might be TRBD1 or TRBD2, each matching 5 bases. CDR3 length: 15 amino acids. Germline assignment: CDR1 SGHRS and CDR2 YFSETQ. V lost 0 bases and J 4 bases, leaving 12 bases between the germline ends. The variable domain in full, with the rest retrieved from reference TRBV5-1 and TRBJ2-3, is KAGVTQTPRYLIKTRGQQVTLSCSPISGHRSVSWYQQTPGQGLQFLFEYFSETQRNKGNFPGRFSGRQFSNSRSEMNVSTLELGDSALYLCASSLASPGPDTQYFGPGTRLTVL.

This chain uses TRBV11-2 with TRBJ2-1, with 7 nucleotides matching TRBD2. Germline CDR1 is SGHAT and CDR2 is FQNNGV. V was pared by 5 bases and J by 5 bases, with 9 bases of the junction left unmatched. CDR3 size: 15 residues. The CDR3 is CASSPEASGNNEQFF. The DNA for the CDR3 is TGTGCCAGCAGCCCCGAGGCTAGCGGAAACAATGAGCAGTTCTTC.

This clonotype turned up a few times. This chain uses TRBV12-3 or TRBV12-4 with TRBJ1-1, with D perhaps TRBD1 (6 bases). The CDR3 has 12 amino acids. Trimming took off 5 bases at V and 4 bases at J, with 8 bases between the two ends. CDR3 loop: CASSVDSTEAFF. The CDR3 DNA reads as TGTGCCAGCAGTGTGGACAGCACTGAAGCTTTCTTT.

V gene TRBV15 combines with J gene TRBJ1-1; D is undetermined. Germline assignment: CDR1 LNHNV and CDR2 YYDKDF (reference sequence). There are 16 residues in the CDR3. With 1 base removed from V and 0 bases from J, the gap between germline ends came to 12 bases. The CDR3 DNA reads TGTGCCACCAGCAGAGTCCGGGGATCCATGAACACTGAAGCTTTCTTT. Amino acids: CATSRVRGSMNTEAFF.

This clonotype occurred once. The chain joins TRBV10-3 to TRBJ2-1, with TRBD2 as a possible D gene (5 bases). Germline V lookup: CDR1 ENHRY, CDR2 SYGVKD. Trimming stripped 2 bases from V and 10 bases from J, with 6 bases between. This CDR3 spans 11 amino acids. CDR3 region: CAISEGGEQFF. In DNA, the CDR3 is TGTGCCATCAGTGAGGGCGGGGAGCAGTTCTTC.

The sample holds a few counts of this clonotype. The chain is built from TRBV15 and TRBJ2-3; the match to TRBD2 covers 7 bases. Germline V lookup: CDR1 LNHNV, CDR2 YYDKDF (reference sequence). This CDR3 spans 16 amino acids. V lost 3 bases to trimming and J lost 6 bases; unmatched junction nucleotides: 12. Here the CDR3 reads CATSSPRGSGTDTQYF. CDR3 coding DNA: TGTGCCACCAGCAGCCCCCGGGGAAGCGGGACCGATACGCAGTATTTT.

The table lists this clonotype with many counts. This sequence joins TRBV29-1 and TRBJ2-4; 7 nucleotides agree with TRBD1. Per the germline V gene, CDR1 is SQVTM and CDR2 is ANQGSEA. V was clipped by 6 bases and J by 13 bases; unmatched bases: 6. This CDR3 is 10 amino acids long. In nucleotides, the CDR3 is TGCAGCGTCTCCGGGACAGAACAGTACTTC. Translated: CSVSGTEQYF.

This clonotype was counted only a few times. CDR3 region: CASSPRPATDFGAEQYF. The CDR3 DNA reads TGCGCCAGCAGCCCGAGGCCCGCCACAGATTTCGGGGCCGAGCAGTACTTC. The V gene is TRBV5-1, the J gene TRBJ2-7; TRBD1 or TRBD2 may be the D gene (5 bases each). The V end was cut by 4 bases, the J end by 6 bases, with 26 bases between. Germline loops: CDR1 SGHRS, CDR2 YFSETQ. CDR3 length: 17 residues.

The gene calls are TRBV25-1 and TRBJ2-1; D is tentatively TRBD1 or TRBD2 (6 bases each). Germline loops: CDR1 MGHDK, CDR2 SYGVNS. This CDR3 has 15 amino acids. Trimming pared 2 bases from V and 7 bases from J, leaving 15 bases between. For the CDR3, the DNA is TGTGCCAGCAGTGAAGGGGGCGCGGGACGGAATGAGCAGTTCTTC. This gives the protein CASSEGGAGRNEQFF.

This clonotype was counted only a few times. The CDR3 loop reads CASSQRTGIRDEQYF. Here the CDR3 DNA reads TGTGCCAGCAGCCAACGGACTGGGATACGGGACGAGCAGTACTTC. The rearrangement joins TRBV3-1 to TRBJ2-7; TRBD2 might be the D (5 bases). V was cut by 2 bases and J by 5 bases, with 16 bases left in between. The V gene's germline CDR1 is LGHDT and CDR2 YNNKEL (reference sequence). This CDR3 is built from 15 residues.

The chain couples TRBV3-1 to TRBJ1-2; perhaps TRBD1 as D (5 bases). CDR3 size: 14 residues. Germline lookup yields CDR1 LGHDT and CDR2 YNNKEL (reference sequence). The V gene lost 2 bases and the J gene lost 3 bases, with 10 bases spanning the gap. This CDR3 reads CASSQLAGYYGYTF. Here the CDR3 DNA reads TGTGCCAGCAGCCAACTCGCAGGGTACTATGGCTACACCTTC.

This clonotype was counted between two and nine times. Written as DNA, the CDR3 is TGCGCCAGCGCCAGCGGGAGGGCCGGTACCTACGAGCAGTACTTC. This gives the protein CASASGRAGTYEQYF. The chain recombines TRBV5-1 with TRBJ2-7; 10 nucleotides line up with TRBD2. V was clipped by 7 bases and J by 2 bases; unmatched bases: 9. Germline V lookup: CDR1 SGHRS, CDR2 YFSETQ. The CDR3 is made up of 15 amino acids.

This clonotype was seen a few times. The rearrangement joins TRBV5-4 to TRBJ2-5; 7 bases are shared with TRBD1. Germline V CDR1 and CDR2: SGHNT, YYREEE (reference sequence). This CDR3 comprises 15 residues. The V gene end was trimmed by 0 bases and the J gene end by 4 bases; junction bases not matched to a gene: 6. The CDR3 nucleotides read TGTGCCAGCAGCTTGGGAGGGACAGTATTAGAGACCCAGTACTTC. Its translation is CASSLGGTVLETQYF.

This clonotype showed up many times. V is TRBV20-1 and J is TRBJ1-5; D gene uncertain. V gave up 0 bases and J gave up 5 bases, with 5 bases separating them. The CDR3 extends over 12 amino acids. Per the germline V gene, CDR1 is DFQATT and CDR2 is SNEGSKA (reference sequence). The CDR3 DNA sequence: TGCAGTGCTAGAGATTCCGATCAGCCCCAGCATTTT. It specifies CSARDSDQPQHF.

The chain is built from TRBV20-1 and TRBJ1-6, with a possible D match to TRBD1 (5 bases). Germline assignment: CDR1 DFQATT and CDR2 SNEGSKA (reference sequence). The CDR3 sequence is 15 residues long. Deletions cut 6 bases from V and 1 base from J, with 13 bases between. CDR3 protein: CSASPGGSYNSPLHF. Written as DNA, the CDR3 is TGCAGTGCGTCCCCTGGGGGGTCCTATAATTCACCCCTCCACTTT.

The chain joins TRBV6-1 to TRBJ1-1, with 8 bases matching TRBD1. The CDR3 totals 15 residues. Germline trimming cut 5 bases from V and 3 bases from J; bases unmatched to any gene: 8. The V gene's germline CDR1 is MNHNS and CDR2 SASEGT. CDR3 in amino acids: CASSRYRGLDTEAFF. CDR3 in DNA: TGTGCCAGCAGTCGGTACAGGGGGTTGGACACTGAAGCTTTCTTT.

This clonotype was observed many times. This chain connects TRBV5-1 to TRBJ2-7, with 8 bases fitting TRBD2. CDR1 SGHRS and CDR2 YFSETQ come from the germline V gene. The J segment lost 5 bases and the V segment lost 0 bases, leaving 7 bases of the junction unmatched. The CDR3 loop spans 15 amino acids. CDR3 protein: CASSLAVAGIDEQYF. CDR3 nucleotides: TGCGCCAGCAGCTTGGCCGTAGCGGGGATCGACGAGCAGTACTTC.

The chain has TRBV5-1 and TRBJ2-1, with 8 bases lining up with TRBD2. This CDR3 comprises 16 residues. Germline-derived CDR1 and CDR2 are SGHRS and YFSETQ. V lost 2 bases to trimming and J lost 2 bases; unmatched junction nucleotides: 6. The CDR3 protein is CASSLEEAGAYNEQFF. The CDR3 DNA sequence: TGCGCCAGCAGCTTAGAGGAAGCGGGAGCCTACAATGAGCAGTTCTTC.